This T cell receptor beta chain was retrieved from a study of regulatory T cells in long-lasting Graves disease (dated by TCRdb to the early 2020s). For the wider study: To count as having persistent Graves' disease, a patient had to have received antithyroid drug treatment for over 5 years with TSH receptor autoantibodies remaining persistently positive. This study used TCR sequencing and RNA sequencing of peripheral blood to compare persistent Graves' disease patients against newly diagnosed Graves' disease patients. The study was registered as a clinical trial and conducted in China. A total of 33 samples underwent TCR sequencing, from around 13 patients with persistent Graves' disease and 20 or so patients with newly diagnosed Graves' disease. Antithyroid drugs had been taken for approximately 10 years on average by persistent Graves' disease patients in the clinical cohort.

The library was made by multiplex PCR. The instrument given in TCRdb is Illumina HiSeq 4000. To build TCR beta libraries, CDR3 regions were amplified by Arm-PCR using iRepertoire HTBI primers. Before sequencing, the PCR products went through gel purification. Per the original workflow: A total of fewer than 80 TRBV and 14 TRBJ segments were identified across samples and were used for gene usage analysis of CDR3 amino acid clonotypes. COPE and FqMerger were used to merge filtered high-quality paired reads into contigs. BLAST was used to align contigs to IMGT TRBV, TRBD and TRBJ reference genes, with CDR3 defined following IMGT. Any clonotype with a frequency above 0.1% was counted as a highly expanded clone. Shannon entropy served as the measure of repertoire diversity, while the Gini coefficient captured V-J evenness. Public clonotypes were defined as clonotypes shared by more than one individual. TCRdb handled the public reads itself, with Q25 trimming in fastp and clone calling in MiXCR, and kept productive beta chains. Identical CDR3 protein sequences are pooled into one entry, listed with their most common genes and DNA. For this entry, the V and J calls and clone size follow TCRdb and not the study's own pipeline. The sample includes hundreds of thousands of distinct CDR3 sequences, with around 20% observed a single time. The ten largest clones represent over 7.5% of the sample.

The time point label for this specimen denotes: persistent/refractory GD, antithyroid drugs over 5 years with positive TRAb. RNA was extracted from PBMCs in TRIzol for both TCR sequencing and RNA sequencing. Graves' disease was diagnosed according to American Thyroid Association guidelines. Patients for the study were recruited at an endocrinology department in Xi'an, China. From each patient, nine milliliters of peripheral blood was collected into an EDTA anticoagulant tube. Ficoll Paque Plus density gradient separation was used to isolate PBMCs, and no additional T cell sorting was done. An Agilent 2100 Bioanalyzer and agarose gel were used to assess RNA quality, and a NanoDrop 2000 was used to measure RNA concentration. A remark on this clonotype: Its cognate antigen has yet to be identified. The junction departs from germline at one end; a sequencing error may be responsible.

Results and caveats for the whole study, not just this receptor: Preferential use of TRBV28, TRBJ1-2 and TRBJ2-5 was observed in persistent disease, whereas TRBV20-1 and TRBJ2-1 were favored in newly diagnosed disease. Only the TCR beta chain was sequenced and analyzed. The authors noted that the small sample size was a limitation that may lower accuracy. Peripheral blood alone was examined, since thyroid tissue, which constituted the primary lesion, could not be accessed. Persistent patients shared more public clonotypes among themselves (2,741) than newly diagnosed patients did (more than 950). Compared with newly diagnosed patients, persistent Graves' disease patients had lower TCR Shannon entropy and fewer highly expanded clones, which suggests clonal expansion.

From the germline V gene, CDR1 is SQVTM and CDR2 is ANQGSEA. Taken from cysteine to phenylalanine, the CDR3 has 11 residues. The retained sequence is limited to the CDR3, 33 bases, with the frame set at the first base. This receptor chain uses TRBV29-1 and TRBJ2-2; TRBD2 is perhaps the D gene, given 5 matching bases. The sample in question was peripheral blood mononuclear cells (PBMCs), obtained when the disease was refractory, from a patient treated with antithyroid drugs. This clonotype was sampled from a female donor with Graves disease. The CDR3 has the sequence CSVGNPGELFF. Here is the DNA: TGCAGCGTCGGGAACCCCGGGGAGCTGTTTTTT.